The 28 T cell receptor beta chains below all came from one sample that was sequenced in a study of T cell responses to AZD1222 COVID-19 vaccine. Clones were read by immunoSEQ multiplex PCR, and TCRdb kept only the in-frame ones, dropping some. The sample comprises more than 75,000 clones, around 88% of which are singletons, and 7.5% rests with the top ten. The sample consisted of peripheral blood, taken on day 0 of AZD1222 vaccination. The receptors originated from an adult in good health.

V is TRBV7-3 and J is TRBJ2-1; 9 nucleotides align to TRBD2. V dropped 3 bases and J dropped 2; count of bases not matched to a gene: 5. Germline assignment: CDR1 SGHTA and CDR2 FQGTGA. This CDR3 contains 16 residues. CDR3 region: CASSFSGRGTYNEQFF. The CDR3 region has the DNA TGTGCCAGCAGCTTTAGCGGGAGAGGGACCTACAATGAGCAGTTCTTC.

The gene calls are TRBV6-2 or TRBV6-3 and TRBJ2-1; no clear D. The length of the CDR3 is 11 residues. V lost 6 bases to trimming and J lost 4 bases, with 4 bases between them. CDR1 MNHEY and CDR2 SVGEGT come from the germline V gene. The chain's CDR3 is CASSRYNEQFF. The CDR3 bases are TGTGCCAGCAGCCGTTACAATGAGCAGTTCTTC.

This clone has only a few counts. The chain employs TRBV9 and TRBJ2-1; possibly TRBD2 for D (6 bases). Trimming cost V 4 bases and J 7 bases, with 15 bases left between them. The V gene's germline CDR1 is SGDLS and CDR2 YYNGEE. This CDR3 is built from 14 residues. The chain's CDR3 is CASSPREGRNEQFF. CDR3 DNA: TGTGCCAGCAGCCCCCGAGAGGGGAGGAATGAGCAGTTCTTC.

The genes are TRBV6-5 and TRBJ2-7; the match to TRBD2 covers 12 bases. V shed 5 bases and J 0 bases; nucleotides not matched to a gene: 2. Germline lookup yields CDR1 MNHEY and CDR2 SVGAGI. The CDR3 is 15 amino acids. CDR3 amino acids: CASSTGLAGSYEQYF. DNA of the CDR3: TGTGCCAGCAGTACGGGACTAGCGGGCTCCTACGAGCAGTACTTC.

The chain joins TRBV24-1 to TRBJ1-4, with a possible D match to TRBD1 (6 bases). This CDR3 spans 13 amino acids. V lost 4 bases, J lost 7 bases, and 9 bases lay in between. Germline CDR1 is KGHDR and CDR2 is SFDVKD. In nucleotides, the CDR3 is TGTGCCACCAGTGAGCAGGGGAGTGAAAAACTGTTTTTT. It codes for CATSEQGSEKLFF.

The rearrangement joins TRBV21-1 to TRBJ1-1; the table assigns TRBD1, which was not confirmed against the DNA. TRBV21-1 is designated a pseudogene. This CDR3 region has 16 residues. This CDR3 reads CASRTDREVSSTEAFF. The CDR3 DNA is TGTGCCAGCAGAACCGACAGGGAGGTTTCGAGCACTGAAGCTTTCTTT.

This chain joins TRBV28 and TRBJ1-1; the D gene is possibly TRBD1 (5 bases). Looked up from germline, CDR1 is MDHEN and CDR2 is SYDVKM. This CDR3 has 17 residues. Trimming stripped 5 bases from V and 3 bases from J, with 22 bases between. The CDR3, as DNA: TGTGCCAGCAGTACTTCCGGGACCCTGGAGAGGTACACTGAAGCTTTCTTT. Its protein product is CASSTSGTLERYTEAFF.

V and J are TRBV20-1 and TRBJ2-3; unclear D gene. The CDR3 totals 15 residues. Per the germline V gene, CDR1 is DFQATT and CDR2 is SNEGSKA (reference sequence). V shed 3 bases and J shed 0 bases, with 13 bases lying between them. Here the CDR3 DNA reads TGCAGTGCTAGTCAGGCTCCTGCTAGCACAGATACGCAGTATTTT. Translation: CSASQAPASTDTQYF.

The DNA of the CDR3 is TGCGCCAGCAGCCGAGTGGGGACACAAAAGTACGAGCAGTACTTC. The encoded protein is CASSRVGTQKYEQYF. This chain links TRBV4-1 with TRBJ2-7; perhaps TRBD1 as D (6 bases). The ends were cut back, 4 bases at V and 4 bases at J, with 17 bases in the middle. This CDR3 spans 15 amino acids. From germline, CDR1 is MGHRA and CDR2 YSYEKL.

CDR3 in DNA: TGCAGCGTTGTGGGGCAGGGGGGCGGCTACACCTTC. Translated: CSVVGQGGGYTF. This chain links TRBV29-1 with TRBJ1-2; 7 bases match TRBD1. The CDR3 sequence is 12 residues long. Germline CDR1 reads SQVTM; CDR2 reads ANQGSEA. Germline trimming cut 4 bases from V and 8 bases from J; bases unmatched to any gene: 7.

V and J are TRBV7-2 and TRBJ2-1, with 11 bases fitting TRBD2. The V gene's germline CDR1 is SGHTA and CDR2 FQGNSA. V lost 3 bases to trimming and J lost 6 bases; unmatched junction nucleotides: 7. CDR3 length: 16 amino acids. CDR3 sequence reads: CASSFGLAGGLNEQFF. The CDR3 region has the DNA TGTGCCAGCAGCTTTGGGCTAGCGGGGGGTCTCAATGAGCAGTTCTTC.

The V call is TRBV7-2, the J call TRBJ2-7, with D tentatively TRBD2 (5 bases). Between the trimmed V and J ends, which lost 7 bases and 0 bases, there was a span of 10 bases. Germline loops: CDR1 SGHTA, CDR2 FQGNSA. The CDR3 loop spans 13 amino acids. The CDR3 sequence: CASIDGNSYEQYF. The CDR3 nucleotides are TGTGCCAGCATCGACGGGAACTCCTACGAGCAGTACTTC.

This clone was recorded once. The rearrangement uses TRBV18 and TRBJ2-7; 12 bases are a match to TRBD2. With V trimmed by 0 bases and J by 4 bases, 1 base remained unmatched. The CDR3 spans 15 residues. The germline CDR1 and CDR2 sequences are KGHSH and LQKENI. The CDR3 loop reads CASSPPLAGGYEQYF. The DNA for the CDR3 is TGTGCCAGCTCACCACCGCTAGCGGGAGGGTACGAGCAGTACTTC.

This clone has just one count. The chain links TRBV7-3 to TRBJ1-6; 9 bases are shared with TRBD1. With V trimmed by 6 bases and J by 6 bases, 6 bases remained unmatched. The germline CDR1 and CDR2 sequences are SGHTA and FQGTGA. The CDR3 sequence is 15 residues long. DNA of the CDR3: TGTGCCAGCAGTCAACAGACAGGGGGTAATTCACCCCTCCACTTT. Amino acids: CASSQQTGGNSPLHF.

Only one count was recorded for this clone. V is TRBV7-6 and J is TRBJ2-5, with 9 bases that match TRBD1. After removal of 0 bases from V and 0 bases from J, the junction contained 5 bases not matched to a gene. In germline, CDR1 is SGHVS, CDR2 FNYEAQ. CDR3 length equals 17 residues. CDR3 protein: CASSLAGGTGYQETQYF. CDR3 coding DNA: TGTGCCAGCAGCTTAGCGGGGGGGACAGGGTACCAAGAGACCCAGTACTTC.

This clone was recorded once. The chain has TRBV6-5 and TRBJ1-2; no clear D gene. This CDR3 comprises 14 residues. Trimming took off 6 bases at V and 3 bases at J, with 14 bases between the two ends. The germline CDR1 and CDR2 sequences are MNHEY and SVGAGI. The CDR3 DNA is TGTGCCAGCAGGGACTCGGGCTCCCACTATGGCTACACCTTC. Translated, it gives CASRDSGSHYGYTF.

This chain connects TRBV4-3 to TRBJ2-7; D is possibly TRBD1 (5 bases). The CDR3 consists of 13 residues. Deletions cut 4 bases from V and 2 bases from J, with 9 bases between. The V gene's germline CDR1 is LGHNA and CDR2 YSLEER. The CDR3 sequence: CASSRTGAYEQYF. The CDR3 DNA is TGCGCCAGCAGCCGAACAGGAGCCTACGAGCAGTACTTC.

The chain combines TRBV5-6 with TRBJ2-7; D remains ambiguous. V gave up 0 bases and J gave up 11 bases, with 12 bases separating them. CDR1 is SGHDT, CDR2 YYEEEE, per germline. This CDR3 spans 12 amino acids. DNA of the CDR3: TGTGCCAGCAGCTTGGGAGGAAGGGTGGAGTACTTC. It yields the protein CASSLGGRVEYF.

This chain links TRBV5-6 with TRBJ1-1; D perhaps matches TRBD1 (5 bases). The length of the CDR3 is 13 residues. Per the germline V gene, CDR1 is SGHDT and CDR2 is YYEEEE. Trimming stripped 3 bases from V and 11 bases from J, with 17 bases between. CDR3 coding DNA: TGTGCCAGCAGCTGGGGTCGTGGGGCAGGCGCTTTCTTT. Protein product: CASSWGRGAGAFF.

The rearrangement links TRBV7-9 to TRBJ2-3, with TRBD1 matching 9 bases. CDR1 and CDR2 from the germline V gene are SEHNR and FQNEAQ (reference sequence). V lost 5 bases, J lost 2 bases, and 8 bases stayed unmatched. The CDR3 is 16 amino acids. CDR3 region: CASSPRDRANTDTQYF. In DNA, the CDR3 is TGTGCCAGCAGCCCCCGGGACAGGGCGAACACAGATACGCAGTATTTT.

This clone was counted a single time. The V call is TRBV18, the J call TRBJ2-7; 10 nucleotides align to TRBD1. Per the germline V gene, CDR1 is KGHSH and CDR2 is LQKENI. Losses at the gene ends were 0 bases for V and 2 bases for J; bases not matched to a gene: 4. The CDR3 length is 16 residues. CDR3 residues: CASSPPTGGLPYEQYF. The DNA of the CDR3 is TGTGCCAGCTCACCACCGACAGGGGGCTTACCCTACGAGCAGTACTTC.

This clone was seen just once. The rearrangement joins TRBV4-3 to TRBJ1-6; D not resolved. V shed 0 bases and J shed 9 bases, with 3 bases lying between them. CDR1 is LGHNA and CDR2 is YSLEER in the germline V gene. The CDR3 length is 12 residues. The CDR3 DNA reads as TGCGCCAGCAGCCAAGACGCTTCACCCCTCCACTTT. Encoded protein: CASSQDASPLHF.

The chain joins TRBV4-3 to TRBJ2-1, with D perhaps TRBD1 or TRBD2 (5 bases each). Germline assignment: CDR1 LGHNA and CDR2 YSLEER. The CDR3 runs 16 residues. V dropped 3 bases and J dropped 1 base, with 13 bases sitting between them. CDR3 sequence reads: CASSQLGTASYNEQFF. As DNA, the CDR3 is TGCGCCAGCAGCCAGCTAGGGACGGCTTCCTACAATGAGCAGTTCTTC.

The rearrangement uses TRBV18 and TRBJ1-1, with TRBD1 identical over 7 bases. With 4 bases clipped from V and 6 bases from J, the junction kept 8 bases outside the gene matches. In germline, CDR1 is KGHSH, CDR2 LQKENI. The CDR3 totals 14 residues. CDR3 in amino acids: CASSREQGIAEAFF. The CDR3 region has the DNA TGTGCCAGCTCACGAGAACAGGGGATCGCTGAAGCTTTCTTT.

CDR3: CASSRLGGTSTDTQYF. Here the CDR3 DNA reads TGTGCCAGCAGCCGCCTTGGCGGGACCAGCACAGATACGCAGTATTTT. The gene calls are TRBV7-3 and TRBJ2-3; D perhaps matches TRBD2 (6 bases). V was pared by 5 bases and J by 0 bases, with 15 bases between. In germline, CDR1 is SGHTA, CDR2 FQGTGA. The CDR3 totals 16 residues.

This rearrangement joins TRBV6-6 to TRBJ1-6, with D unclear. The CDR3 totals 14 residues. Per germline, CDR1 MNHNY and CDR2 SVGAGI (reference sequence). V lost 6 bases and J 9 bases, leaving 15 bases between the germline ends. CDR3 in DNA: TGTGCCAGCAGACTCGACATGCCCCGTTCACCCCTCCACTTT. Protein: CASRLDMPRSPLHF.

This rearrangement joins TRBV5-1 to TRBJ2-7; D is unresolved. Germline values: CDR1 SGHRS, CDR2 YFSETQ. The ends were cut back, 0 bases at V and 1 base at J, with 5 bases in the middle. CDR3 size: 13 residues. The chain's CDR3 is CASSLAASYEQYF. CDR3 sequence (DNA): TGCGCCAGCAGCTTGGCGGCTTCCTACGAGCAGTACTTC.

This chain uses TRBV7-9 with TRBJ2-5, with 10 bases fitting TRBD2. CDR1 is SEHNR, CDR2 FQNEAQ, per germline (reference sequence). After removal of 2 bases from V and 2 bases from J, the junction contained 8 bases not matched to a gene. The CDR3 spans 17 residues. CDR3 DNA: TGTGCCAGCAGCTTAATTGGTCTAGCGGGGGAGCAAGAGACCCAGTACTTC. Translated, it gives CASSLIGLAGEQETQYF.